This T cell receptor beta chain was observed in a study of response to subunit inactivated influenza vaccine. The study, taken as a whole, reports: It was the authors' suggestion that each seasonal influenza vaccination recruits few new T cells.

With regard to this clonotype: The antigen is not known. The germline gene is not matched at one end of the junction; a read error may be the cause.

CDR3 length: 12 amino acids. The germline V gene has CDR1 MGHDK and CDR2 SYGVNS. TCRdb itself ran the RT-PCR reads through MiXCR, one entry per CDR3 protein. The table shows over 800,000 distinct CDR3 sequences, with around 20% occurring only once. Here the sequenced sample was PBMCs from blood, taken around 5 days after vaccination. This TCR came from a man aged 50 to 60 who received an inactivated influenza vaccine. V and J are TRBV25-1 and TRBJ2-2; D is perhaps TRBD2 (6 bases). CDR3 bases: TGTGCCAGCAGTGAGGACTACCGGGAGCGGTTTTTT. Its translation: CASSEDYRERFF.